A selection of T cell receptor beta chains follows, all from one sample in a study of monozygotic twins with inflammatory bowel disease. TCRdb reanalyzed the 5' RACE reads, giving one entry per CDR3 protein sequence and no DNA. The sample shows 350,000 to 500,000 distinct CDR3 sequences, and approximately 2.4% sits with its ten largest clones. Sequenced material: blood. These receptors all stem from a human donor with ulcerative colitis or Crohn's disease, or a healthy co-twin of an affected twin (not recorded which). CDR3s include the opening cysteine and the closing phenylalanine or tryptophan.

j_call v_call cdr3_aa
TRBJ2-3 TRBV10-3 CAISDGYTDTQYF
TRBJ1-1 TRBV5-1 CASSRTGNGMNTEAFF
TRBJ2-3 TRBV4-3 CASSQAYRGRSTDTQYF
TRBJ2-7 TRBV5-1 CASSLDAVSPYEQYF
TRBJ1-5 TRBV12-3/TRBV12-4 CASSLGLWWSYNQPQHF
TRBJ2-1 TRBV30 CAWRRGAADNEQFF
TRBJ2-3 TRBV20-1 CSASLPYTDTQYF
TRBJ2-3 TRBV7-2 CASSLVARADTQYF
TRBJ2-2 TRBV30 CAWSVRGQLQGVYTGELFF
TRBJ2-3 TRBV7-9 CASSLSAGHTDTQYF
TRBJ2-5 TRBV7-7 CASRPPIGGETQYF
TRBJ2-2 TRBV20-1 CSAGVPTSTGELFF
TRBJ2-7 TRBV28 CASRQAYEQYF
TRBJ2-1 TRBV14 CASSQHSGAYNEQFF
TRBJ2-5 TRBV18 CASSPQYTPAETQYF
TRBJ1-1 TRBV7-2 CASSPEQGAKGEAFF
TRBJ2-2 TRBV20-1 CSAPGGRVNTGELFF
TRBJ1-6 TRBV3-1 CASSLGGGMNSPLHF
TRBJ2-3 TRBV5-1 CASTGTSGETDTQYF
TRBJ1-2 TRBV18 CASSHADRSYGYTF
TRBJ2-1 TRBV27 CASTPFLGRGGYHNEQFF
TRBJ1-1 TRBV12-3/TRBV12-4 CASRPYGTEAFF
TRBJ2-1 TRBV6-1 CASSKGTSRDEQFF
TRBJ1-1 TRBV6-1 CASSEISGNTEAFF
TRBJ2-2 TRBV5-1 CASSFLEGELFF
TRBJ1-5 TRBV27 CASSSGDYSNQPQHF
TRBJ2-2 TRBV4-1 CASSQYQESGELFF
TRBJ1-2 TRBV6-2/TRBV6-3 CASSYVQGDGYTF
TRBJ2-1 TRBV19 CASNRGGSSYNEQFF